This TCR beta chain came from a study of cytomegalovirus exposure and HLA in healthy donors. Study-level results: Sequencing depth across donors, presence/absence analyses assumed, was roughly uniform.

With regard to this clone: Its specificity is unknown.

With 7 bases removed from V and 3 bases from J, the gap between germline ends came to 16 bases. The CDR3 contains 15 residues. The V gene's germline CDR1 is SNHLY and CDR2 FYNNEI. The PCR ran on 60 Vbeta and 13 Jbeta primers. Here immunoSEQ multiplex PCR was the method, and the copy in TCRdb shows in-frame clones only, minus some. This table has 150,000 to 180,000 clones, about three quarters appearing once. V usage is TRBV2 and J usage is TRBJ1-5; D is ambiguous. This TCR was recovered from a woman between 40 and 50 years old in good health and CMV-seronegative. Sequencing was carried out using PBMCs. CDR3 amino acids: CASTVDGIINQPQHF. Here the CDR3 DNA reads TGTGCCAGCACCGTGGACGGGATTATCAATCAGCCCCAGCATTTT.